This paragraph reports one TCR beta chain. The same CDR3 can be traced to other DNA sequences in this sample. Germline V lookup: CDR1 LGHNA, CDR2 YNFKEQ. The V and J ends lost 3 bases and 4 bases, in that order; junction bases with no gene match: 7. This CDR3 is built from 15 residues. Study processing details: Reference gene primers were amplified, and this amplification served to estimate nucleated cell counts. Sequenced by immunoSEQ multiplex PCR; TCRdb stores in-frame clones only, minus some. V and J calls plus clone size are reproduced from that table; the DNA served to infer D and trimming. Of a few hundred thousand clones listed, about four fifths are singletons. This sample is part of a study of blood T cell repertoires in COVID-19. Study at large: Acute and convalescent COVID-19 samples came from the United States, Italy and Spain.

Researchers sorted participants into cohorts using their self-reported clinical history. Recovery among Cohort 3 donors was established by two negative PCRs, clearance, or symptom resolution. Sequencing was carried out using PBMCs or T cells enriched from blood (not recorded which). The TCR comes from a woman aged 50 to 60 who had recovered from COVID-19. The chain combines TRBV4-2 with TRBJ1-2, with TRBD1 matching over 8 bases. The CDR3 DNA follows: TGTGCCAGCAGCCAGGAGACAGGGGAGAGCTATGGCTACACCTTC. It encodes CASSQETGESYGYTF.